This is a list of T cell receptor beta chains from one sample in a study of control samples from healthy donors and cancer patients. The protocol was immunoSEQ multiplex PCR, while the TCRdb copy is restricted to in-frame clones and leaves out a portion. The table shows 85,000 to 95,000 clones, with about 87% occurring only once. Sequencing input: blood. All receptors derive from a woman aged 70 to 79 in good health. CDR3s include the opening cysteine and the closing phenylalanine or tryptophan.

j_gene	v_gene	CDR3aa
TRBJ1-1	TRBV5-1	CASSLRQGEGTEAFF
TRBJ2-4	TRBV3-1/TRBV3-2	CASSPSGDHIQYF
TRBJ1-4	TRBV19	CASTPKGGADNEKLFF
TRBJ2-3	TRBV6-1	CASSEFSGGDTQYF
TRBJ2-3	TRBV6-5	CASSYSKGGLRDTQYF
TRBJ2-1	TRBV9	CASSVLAGAYNEQFF
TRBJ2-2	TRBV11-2	CASSLRVGELFF
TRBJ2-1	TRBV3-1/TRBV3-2	CASSQQPEGARDEQFF
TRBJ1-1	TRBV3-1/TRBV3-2	CASSQTGALKSNTEAFF
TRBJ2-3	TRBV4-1	CASSQDPTRGPDTQYF
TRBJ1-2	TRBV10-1	CASSESEHYGYTF
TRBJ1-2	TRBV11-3	CASSQGDSGYGYTF
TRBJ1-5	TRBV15	CATSRDQGNQPQHF
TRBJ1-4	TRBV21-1	CASSKGEVWEKLFF
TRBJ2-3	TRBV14	CASSQDRSADTQYF
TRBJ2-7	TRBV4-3	CASSQEWARGASYEQYF
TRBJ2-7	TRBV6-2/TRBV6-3	CASSSPGLAGLTWSYEQYF
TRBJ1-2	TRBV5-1	CASSLEGPNGQGGGYTF
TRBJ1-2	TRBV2	CASSPEGQGRGGYTF
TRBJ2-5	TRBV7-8	CASSRVGGRTSGKETQYF
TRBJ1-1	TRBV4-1	CASSQEGYRSTEAFF
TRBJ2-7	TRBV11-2	CASSPLRTRAYEQYF
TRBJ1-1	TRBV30	CAWSQMTGNTEAFF
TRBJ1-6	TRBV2	CASSEGQNSPLHF
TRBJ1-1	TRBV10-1	CASSDNGNTEAFF
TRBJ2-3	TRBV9	CASSVESLSTDTQYF